The following is a TCR beta chain sequence with its context. The antigen remains unidentified. The CDR3 has 13 amino acids. V shed 0 bases and J shed 3 bases, with 6 bases lying between them. Germline lookup yields CDR1 SNHLY and CDR2 FYNNEI. Assay: immunoSEQ multiplex PCR; the TCRdb copy retains only in-frame clones and omits some. Seen here are some 37,000 clones, 85% to 90% observed once, and the top ten hold about 3.3%. The data are from a study of neoadjuvant nivolumab and ipilimumab in lung cancer. Study outcomes and limitations: From pretherapy to surgery, tumor richness and clonality rose with dual therapy.

The rearrangement links TRBV2 to TRBJ2-7, with D uncertain. The sample in question was peripheral blood, obtained before neoadjuvant nivolumab, alone or with ipilimumab. The sequence came from an adult with non-small cell lung cancer. CDR3 DNA: TGTGCCAGCAGTGAAGCGGCCAACTACGAGCAGTACTTC. Its protein is CASSEAANYEQYF.